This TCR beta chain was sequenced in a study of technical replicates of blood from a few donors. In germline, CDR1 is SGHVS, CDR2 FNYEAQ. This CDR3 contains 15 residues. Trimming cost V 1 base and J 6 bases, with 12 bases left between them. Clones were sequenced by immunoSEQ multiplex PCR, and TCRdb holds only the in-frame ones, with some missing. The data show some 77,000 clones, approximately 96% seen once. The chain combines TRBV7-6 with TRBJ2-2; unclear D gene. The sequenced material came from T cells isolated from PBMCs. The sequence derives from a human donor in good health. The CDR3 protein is CASSLEFWWPGELFF. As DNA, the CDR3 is TGTGCCAGCAGCTTAGAATTTTGGTGGCCCGGGGAGCTGTTTTTT. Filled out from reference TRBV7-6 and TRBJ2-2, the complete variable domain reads GAGVSQSPRYKVTKRGQDVALRCDPISGHVSLYWYRQALGQGPEFLTYFNYEAQQDKSGLPNDRFSAERPEGSISTLTIQRTEQRDSAMYRCASSLEFWWPGELFFGEGSRLTVL.